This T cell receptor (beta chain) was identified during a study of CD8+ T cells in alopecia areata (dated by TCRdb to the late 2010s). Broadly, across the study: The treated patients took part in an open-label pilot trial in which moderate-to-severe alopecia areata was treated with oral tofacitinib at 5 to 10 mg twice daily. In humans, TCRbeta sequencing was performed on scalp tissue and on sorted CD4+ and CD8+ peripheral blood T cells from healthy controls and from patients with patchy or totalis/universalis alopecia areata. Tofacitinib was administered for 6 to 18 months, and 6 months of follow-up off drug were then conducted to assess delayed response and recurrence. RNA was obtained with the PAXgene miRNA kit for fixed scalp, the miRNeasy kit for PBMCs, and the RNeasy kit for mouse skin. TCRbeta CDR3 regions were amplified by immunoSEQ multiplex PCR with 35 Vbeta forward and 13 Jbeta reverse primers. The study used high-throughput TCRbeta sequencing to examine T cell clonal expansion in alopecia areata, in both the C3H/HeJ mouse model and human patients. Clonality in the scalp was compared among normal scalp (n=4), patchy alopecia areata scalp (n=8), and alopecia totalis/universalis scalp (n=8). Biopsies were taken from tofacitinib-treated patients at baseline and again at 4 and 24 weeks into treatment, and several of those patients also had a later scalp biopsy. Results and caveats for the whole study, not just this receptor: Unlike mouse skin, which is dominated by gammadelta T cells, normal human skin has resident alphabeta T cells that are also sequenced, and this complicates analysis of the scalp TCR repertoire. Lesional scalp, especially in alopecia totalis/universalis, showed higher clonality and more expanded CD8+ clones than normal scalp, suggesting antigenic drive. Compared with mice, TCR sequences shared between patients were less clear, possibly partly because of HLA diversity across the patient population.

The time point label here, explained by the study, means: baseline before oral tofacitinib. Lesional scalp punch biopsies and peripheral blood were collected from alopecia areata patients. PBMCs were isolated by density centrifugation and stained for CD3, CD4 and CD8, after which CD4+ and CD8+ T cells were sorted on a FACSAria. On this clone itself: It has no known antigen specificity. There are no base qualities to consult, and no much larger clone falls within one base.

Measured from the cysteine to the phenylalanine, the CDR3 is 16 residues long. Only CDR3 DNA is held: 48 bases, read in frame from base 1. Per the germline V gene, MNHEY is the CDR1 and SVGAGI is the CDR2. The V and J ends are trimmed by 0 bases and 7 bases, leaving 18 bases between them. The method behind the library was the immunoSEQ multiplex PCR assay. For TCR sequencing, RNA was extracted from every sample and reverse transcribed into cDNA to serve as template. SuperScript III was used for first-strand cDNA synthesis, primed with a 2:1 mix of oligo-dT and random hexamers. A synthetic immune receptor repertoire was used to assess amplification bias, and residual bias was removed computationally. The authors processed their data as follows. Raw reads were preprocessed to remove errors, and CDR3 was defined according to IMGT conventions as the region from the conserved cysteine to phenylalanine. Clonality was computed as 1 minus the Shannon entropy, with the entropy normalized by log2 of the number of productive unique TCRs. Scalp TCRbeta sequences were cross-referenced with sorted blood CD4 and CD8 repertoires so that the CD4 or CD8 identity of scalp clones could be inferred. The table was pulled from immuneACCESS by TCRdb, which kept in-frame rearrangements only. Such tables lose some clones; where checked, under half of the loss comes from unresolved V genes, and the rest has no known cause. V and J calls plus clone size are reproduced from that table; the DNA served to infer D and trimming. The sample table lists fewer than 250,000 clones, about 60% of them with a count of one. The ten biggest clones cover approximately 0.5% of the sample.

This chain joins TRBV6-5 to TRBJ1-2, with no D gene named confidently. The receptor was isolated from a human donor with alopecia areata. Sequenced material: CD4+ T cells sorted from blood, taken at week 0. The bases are TGTGCCAGCAGTTACTCCCCTTCGGCAGGTCGTCGTGGCTACACCTTC. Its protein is CASSYSPSAGRRGYTF.